This TCR beta chain was profiled in a study of blood T cell repertoires in COVID-19. In the study overall: Researchers got acute and convalescent COVID-19 samples from the United States, Italy and Spain.

Original methodology: From reference gene primer amplification, estimates of nucleated cell counts were derived. Assay used: immunoSEQ multiplex PCR; TCRdb lists only in-frame clones, some missing. The D gene and trimming were derived from the DNA, and the V and J assignments and clone size from that table. The repertoire has roughly 240,000 clones, about 90% of them found once; the top ten carry around 2.9%. The sample was peripheral blood. The sequence derives from a woman in her 30s who had recovered from COVID-19.

CDR3 nucleotides: TGCGCCAGCAGCTTGGAGGACAGGGGGTTTGAGGAGCAGTACTTC. Protein product: CASSLEDRGFEEQYF. This chain uses TRBV5-1 with TRBJ2-7; 10 bases match TRBD1. The V gene end was trimmed by 0 bases and the J gene end by 7 bases; junction bases not matched to a gene: 7. The germline gives CDR1 SGHRS, CDR2 YFSETQ. This CDR3 is built from 15 residues.